The entry that follows covers one T cell receptor (beta chain) sequence. These data belong to a study of cytomegalovirus exposure and HLA in healthy donors. V was trimmed by 3 bases and J by 2 bases, leaving 14 bases between them. The CDR3 consists of 15 residues. Germline CDR1 reads KGHSH; CDR2 reads LQKENI. TCRdb's table, derived via immunoSEQ multiplex PCR, lists solely in-frame clones and lacks some. The sample includes 120,000 or so clones, 75% to 90% of them seen just once. The TCR originated in a man between 18 and 29 years old in good health and CMV-seropositive. V usage is TRBV18 and J usage is TRBJ2-7; TRBD1 might be the D (6 bases). Source material: PBMCs. In DNA form, the CDR3 reads TGTGCCAGCTCACCCTTACAGGGAACAGCCTACGAGCAGTACTTC. This gives the protein CASSPLQGTAYEQYF.